This T cell receptor beta chain was obtained from a study of OX40 agonist ivuxolimab in advanced cancers. At the level of the study: Three partial responders included one hepatocellular carcinoma patient and two cutaneous melanoma patients.

Regarding the study as a whole: CD4+ and CD8+ blood T cells expanded clonally by week 6 at 0.1 to 3.0 mg/kg.

TCRdb keeps only in-frame clones here, not all; method: immunoSEQ multiplex PCR. Counted here are 75,000 to 100,000 clones, roughly 90% occurring once; the ten biggest clones make up 3% to 3.5%. This clone was recorded only once. The antigen is undetermined. Here the sequenced sample was CD4+ or CD8+ T cells sorted from blood, taken in a trial of the OX40 agonist ivuxolimab. The origin of this receptor is an adult with an advanced solid tumor such as melanoma, head and neck, liver or kidney cancer.

The CDR3 reads CASSQTPGSGYGYTF. CDR3 DNA sequence: TGTGCCAGCAGCCAAACACCGGGCTCTGGCTATGGCTACACCTTC. The gene calls are TRBV9 and TRBJ1-2; D uncertain. The germline V gene encodes CDR1 SGDLS and CDR2 YYNGEE. The CDR3 is made up of 15 amino acids. V shed 4 bases and J shed 4 bases, with 17 bases lying between them.